This T cell receptor (beta chain) was captured by sequencing in a study of blood T cell repertoires in COVID-19. Data came from immunoSEQ multiplex PCR; TCRdb stores just in-frame clones and leaves some out. The sample contains some 210,000 clones, 90% to 95% of which appear only once. CDR1 and CDR2 from the germline V gene are LGHNT and FRNRAP. V shed 1 base and J 5 bases; nucleotides not matched to a gene: 3. CDR3 length: 15 amino acids. Material: peripheral blood. The genes are TRBV12-5 and TRBJ2-1; TRBD1 matches at 9 bases. The receptor was derived from a man aged 25-45 years with acute or convalescent COVID-19. The CDR3 loop is CASGLDRGPHNEQFF. CDR3 coding DNA: TGTGCTAGTGGTTTGGACAGGGGGCCCCACAATGAGCAGTTCTTC. Full variable domain (remainder filled in from reference TRBV12-5 and TRBJ2-1): DARVTQTPRHKVTEMGQEVTMRCQPILGHNTVFWYRQTMMQGLELLAYFRNRAPLDDSGMPKDRFSAEMPDATLATLKIQPSEPRDSAVYFCASGLDRGPHNEQFFGPGTRLTVL.